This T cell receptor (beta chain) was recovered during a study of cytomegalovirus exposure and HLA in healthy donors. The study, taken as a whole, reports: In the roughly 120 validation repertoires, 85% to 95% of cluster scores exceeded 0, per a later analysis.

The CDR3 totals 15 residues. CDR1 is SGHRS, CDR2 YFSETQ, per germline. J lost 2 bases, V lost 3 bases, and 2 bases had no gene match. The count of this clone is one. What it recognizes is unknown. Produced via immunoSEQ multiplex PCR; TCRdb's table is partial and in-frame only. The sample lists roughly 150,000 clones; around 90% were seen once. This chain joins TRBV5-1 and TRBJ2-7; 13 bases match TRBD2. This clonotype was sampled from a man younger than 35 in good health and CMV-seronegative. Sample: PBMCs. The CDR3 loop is CASSSGLAGAYEQYF. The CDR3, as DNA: TGCGCCAGCAGCTCCGGACTAGCGGGAGCCTACGAGCAGTACTTC.